This record looks at one T cell receptor beta chain sequence and its context. This sample stems from a study of Ad26.COV2.S vaccination and SARS-CoV-2 variants. Study in general: By the intramuscular route, Ad26.COV2.S was given once, or twice 56 days apart.

Treatment: roughly 20 received Ad26.COV2.S at low or high dose, single or two shots; 5 received placebo; per-sample allocation not given. The samples date from day 63 after the first vaccine or placebo injection. Measured with immunoSEQ multiplex PCR; TCRdb has only the in-frame clones, and not every one. The profile shows a few hundred thousand clones, around 90% of them singletons. Sequencing was performed on peripheral blood, taken in a trial of Ad26.COV2.S vaccine versus placebo. The TCR comes from a person aged 18 to 59 who received the Ad26.COV2.S COVID-19 vaccine or a placebo.

CDR3 nucleotide sequence: TGTGCCAGCAGTCAGGGGCGTCGCCAGCCCCAGCATTTT. It is translated as CASSQGRRQPQHF. The V gene is TRBV6-6, the J gene TRBJ1-5; maybe TRBD1 (6 bases). The CDR3 loop spans 13 amino acids. The V and J ends lost 5 bases and 7 bases respectively, with 12 bases between them. Per germline, CDR1 MNHNY and CDR2 SVGAGI (reference sequence).